One sample yielded the 23 T cell receptor beta chains listed below, sequenced in a study of T cell repertoires in cytomegalovirus infection. TCRdb ran MiXCR on the reads and lists one entry per CDR3 protein. The sample includes around 300,000 distinct CDR3 sequences, roughly 9.5% of them seen just once. What was sequenced was PBMCs. The receptors stem from a human donor in good health (CMV status not recorded). Some clones in this sample may be carry-over from other donors' samples.

This clonotype was observed a few times. CDR3 in DNA: TGTGCCAGCAGCTCTGGCTTTGTAGAGACCCAGTACTTC. Amino acids: CASSSGFVETQYF. V and J are TRBV5-4 and TRBJ2-5; the D is unclear. The V and J ends lost 3 bases and 4 bases respectively, with 10 bases between them. This CDR3 is built from 13 residues. In germline, CDR1 is SGHNT, CDR2 YYREEE (reference sequence).

The V gene is TRBV20-1, the J gene TRBJ1-6; 10 positions agree with TRBD1. Losses at the gene ends were 3 bases for V and 8 bases for J; bases not matched to a gene: 4. This CDR3 has 14 residues. Germline assignment: CDR1 DFQATT and CDR2 SNEGSKA (reference sequence). The CDR3 loop reads CSARRTGGDSPLHF. The DNA of the CDR3 is TGCAGTGCTAGGAGGACAGGGGGGGATTCACCCCTCCACTTT.

A note on this clonotype: A single base separates this from a much larger clone, so it may be a read error. V gene TRBV7-2 combines with J gene TRBJ1-4; TRBD1 matches 11 bases. The V segment lost 5 bases and the J segment 10 bases; nucleotides outside the gene matches: 9. Germline V lookup: CDR1 SGHTA, CDR2 FQGNSA. This CDR3 has 15 residues. CDR3 coding DNA: TGTGCCAGCAGCGCGGGGGACAGGGGGTGCGGAAAACTGTTTTTT. It encodes CASSAGDRGCGKLFF. Together with reference TRBV7-2 and TRBJ1-4, the CDR3 gives the full variable domain: GAGVSQSPSNKVTEKGKDVELRCDPISGHTALYWYRQSLGQGLEFLIYFQGNSAPDKSGLPSDRFSAERTGGSVSTLTIQRTQQEDSAVYLCASSAGDRGCGKLFFGSGTQLSVL.

In this sample, this clonotype turned up a few times. The CDR3 sequence: CASSSSGTGIRGYTF. The CDR3 region has the DNA TGTGCCAGCAGCTCGTCCGGGACAGGGATTCGGGGCTACACCTTC. The chain uses TRBV7-4 and TRBJ1-2; TRBD1 matches at 9 bases. Germline loops: CDR1 SGHVT, CDR2 SQSDAQ. This CDR3 has 15 residues. V lost 4 bases, J lost 8 bases, and 11 bases stayed unmatched.

The V and J genes are TRBV4-1 and TRBJ2-2; TRBD2 matches at 14 bases. CDR3 length equals 18 residues. V shed 4 bases and J 3 bases; nucleotides not matched to a gene: 7. Germline-derived CDR1 and CDR2 are MGHRA and YSYEKL. CDR3 coding DNA: TGCGCCAGCAGCCCCGGGACTAGCGGGAGCCGGGACACCGGGGAGCTGTTTTTT. Its translation: CASSPGTSGSRDTGELFF.

The table lists this clonotype with a few counts. The chain combines TRBV6-6 with TRBJ2-7; D not certain. The CDR3 has 13 residues. Germline V CDR1 and CDR2: MNHNY, SVGAGI (reference sequence). V was shortened by 2 bases and J by 6 bases, with 11 bases between the two germline ends. CDR3 sequence (DNA): TGTGCCAGCAGTTACGAAAGGGTCGGCGAGCAGTACTTC. It specifies CASSYERVGEQYF.

This clonotype was detected many times. CDR3 in amino acids: CASSLAGVTYEQYF. The CDR3, as DNA: TGTGCCAGCAGCTTAGCGGGGGTAACCTACGAGCAGTACTTC. The rearrangement uses TRBV7-8 and TRBJ2-7, with D perhaps being TRBD1 or TRBD2 (5 bases each). Per germline, CDR1 SGHVS and CDR2 FQNEAQ. The length of the CDR3 is 14 residues. V lost 0 bases and J 2 bases, leaving 8 bases between the germline ends.

This clonotype was seen at least ten times. The rearrangement links TRBV7-6 to TRBJ2-7, with TRBD2 matching over 7 bases. The CDR3 is 14 residues long. V trimming: 5 bases; J trimming: 6 bases; junction bases outside the gene matches: 10. Germline CDR1 is SGHVS and CDR2 is FNYEAQ. The CDR3, as DNA: TGTGCCAGCAGCCCAGGACTAGACAGCGGCGAGCAGTACTTC. Protein: CASSPGLDSGEQYF.

This clonotype was detected a few times. V gene TRBV7-6 combines with J gene TRBJ1-2, with a tentative D call TRBD1 (5 bases). Trimming cost V 7 bases and J 3 bases, with 12 bases left between them. Germline lookup yields CDR1 SGHVS and CDR2 FNYEAQ. The CDR3 consists of 13 residues. This chain's CDR3 is CASTHGGDYGYTF. CDR3 nucleotide sequence: TGTGCCAGCACCCACGGGGGGGACTATGGCTACACCTTC.

This clonotype was recorded many times. The V call is TRBV7-6, the J call TRBJ2-6; D is uncertain. This CDR3 has 16 residues. The V gene's germline CDR1 is SGHVS and CDR2 FNYEAQ. Trimming cost V 1 base and J 2 bases, with 9 bases left between them. The CDR3 DNA reads TGTGCCAGCAGCTTAGTAGCCAGAACTGGGGCCAACGTCCTGACTTTC. This sequence encodes CASSLVARTGANVLTF.

This clonotype came up a few times. V usage is TRBV4-1 and J usage is TRBJ1-2; D is undetermined. This CDR3 has 14 amino acids. CDR1 and CDR2 (germline): MGHRA, YSYEKL. V dropped 8 bases and J dropped 2 bases, with 15 bases sitting between them. The CDR3 region is CASAEGLVNYGYTF. The CDR3 bases are TGCGCCAGCGCGGAGGGCCTCGTCAACTATGGCTACACCTTC.

This clonotype has ten or more counts. The genes are TRBV7-3 and TRBJ2-1, with 9 bases lining up with TRBD2. Germline lookup yields CDR1 SGHTA and CDR2 FQGTGA. This CDR3 spans 15 amino acids. V lost 3 bases and J lost 7; bases outside the gene matches: 7. The chain's CDR3 is CASSFLAGVPNEQFF. The CDR3 DNA sequence: TGTGCCAGCAGCTTTTTAGCGGGAGTGCCTAATGAGCAGTTCTTC.

This clonotype was counted between two and nine times. The CDR3 is CASSYSLGQGPEAFF. The DNA of the CDR3 is TGTGCCAGCAGTTATTCACTGGGACAGGGTCCTGAAGCTTTCTTT. This chain uses TRBV6-2 or TRBV6-3 with TRBJ1-1, with TRBD1 matching 9 bases. Germline loops: CDR1 MNHEY, CDR2 SVGEGT. V dropped 3 bases and J dropped 6; count of bases not matched to a gene: 8. The CDR3 runs 15 residues.

In this sample, this clonotype turned up many times. This chain links TRBV6-6 with TRBJ2-5; no definite D call. CDR1 and CDR2 (germline): MNHNY, SVGAGI (reference sequence). The CDR3 covers 14 residues. V lost 0 bases and J lost 5, with 10 bases in between. The CDR3: CASSYSGGQETQYF. The CDR3 DNA reads TGTGCCAGCAGTTACTCGGGCGGTCAGGAGACCCAGTACTTC.

This clonotype has ten or more counts. CDR3 coding DNA: TGTGCCAGCAGCTTAGATGGGTTGGCCTACGAGCAGTACTTC. As protein: CASSLDGLAYEQYF. The V gene is TRBV7-9, the J gene TRBJ2-7; the D is unclear. The germline V gene encodes CDR1 SEHNR and CDR2 FQNEAQ (reference sequence). The CDR3 totals 14 residues. Trimming took 1 base from V and 2 from J, leaving 9 bases between them.

The chain uses TRBV9 and TRBJ1-2; D is undetermined. The germline V gene has CDR1 SGDLS and CDR2 YYNGEE. The CDR3 totals 14 residues. The ends were cut back, 0 bases at V and 1 base at J, with 7 bases in the middle. The CDR3 sequence: CASSVADINYGYTF. The DNA for the CDR3 is TGTGCCAGCAGCGTAGCAGACATTAACTATGGCTACACCTTC.

This clonotype has at least ten counts. This chain joins TRBV7-2 and TRBJ2-1; D gene unclear. The CDR3 length is 14 residues. The germline gives CDR1 SGHTA, CDR2 FQGNSA. Trimming removed 2 bases from V and 5 bases from J, with 10 bases in between. The CDR3 reads CASSLKAFNNEQFF. CDR3 nucleotides: TGTGCCAGCAGCTTAAAGGCTTTTAACAATGAGCAGTTCTTC. Full variable domain (missing parts from reference TRBV7-2 and TRBJ2-1): GAGVSQSPSNKVTEKGKDVELRCDPISGHTALYWYRQSLGQGLEFLIYFQGNSAPDKSGLPSDRFSAERTGGSVSTLTIQRTQQEDSAVYLCASSLKAFNNEQFFGPGTRLTVL.

This clonotype was counted between two and nine times. The chain is built from TRBV6-6 and TRBJ2-3; D remains unclear. The CDR3 is 13 residues long. The germline gives CDR1 MNHNY, CDR2 SVGAGI (reference sequence). Trimming left V 0 bases short and J 9 bases short, with 10 bases between. The CDR3, as DNA: TGTGCCAGCAGTTACTCGAGTTCTCCCACGCAGTATTTT. It translates to CASSYSSSPTQYF.

This chain uses TRBV7-9 with TRBJ1-4; possibly TRBD1 for D (6 bases). The germline V gene has CDR1 SEHNR and CDR2 FQNEAQ (reference sequence). V was clipped by 3 bases and J by 7 bases, with 9 bases between them. The CDR3 is made up of 13 amino acids. This CDR3 is CASSLQGSEKLFF. The CDR3, as DNA: TGTGCCAGCAGCTTGCAGGGGAGTGAAAAACTGTTTTTT.

This clonotype was seen many times. The chain is built from TRBV7-2 and TRBJ2-2; D is undetermined. Germline CDR1 and CDR2: SGHTA and FQGNSA. V dropped 5 bases and J dropped 5 bases, with 9 bases sitting between them. This CDR3 has 13 amino acids. The CDR3 protein is CASSPPITGELFF. The CDR3, as DNA: TGTGCCAGCAGCCCACCAATTACCGGGGAGCTGTTTTTT.

CDR3 sequence: CASSSSLQETQYF. The CDR3 nucleotides are TGCGCCAGCAGCTCCAGCTTACAAGAGACCCAGTACTTC. The chain recombines TRBV5-1 with TRBJ2-5; D ambiguous. The V and J ends lost 3 bases and 2 bases respectively, with 8 bases between them. Germline lookup yields CDR1 SGHRS and CDR2 YFSETQ. This CDR3 has 13 residues. Drawing the rest from reference TRBV5-1 and TRBJ2-5, the complete variable domain is KAGVTQTPRYLIKTRGQQVTLSCSPISGHRSVSWYQQTPGQGLQFLFEYFSETQRNKGNFPGRFSGRQFSNSRSEMNVSTLELGDSALYLCASSSSLQETQYFGPGTRLLVL.

This clonotype was detected ten times or more. V usage is TRBV28 and J usage is TRBJ2-7; either TRBD1 or TRBD2 may supply D (7 bases each). Between the trimmed V and J ends, which lost 3 bases and 1 base, there was a span of 13 bases. Germline V lookup: CDR1 MDHEN, CDR2 SYDVKM. The CDR3 runs 15 residues. CDR3 nucleotide sequence: TGTGCCAGCAGTTTCCAGGGGGGGGGGTCCTACGAGCAGTACTTC. Protein: CASSFQGGGSYEQYF.

This clonotype was seen a handful of times. The J gene is TRBJ2-3, the V gene TRBV7-3; D is uncertain. Germline CDR1 and CDR2: SGHTA and FQGTGA. Trimming cost V 3 bases and J 2 bases, with 15 bases left between them. This CDR3 spans 16 amino acids. The CDR3 nucleotides are TGTGCCAGCAGCTTTGCTGATCTTAGTACCACAGATACGCAGTATTTT. Amino acids: CASSFADLSTTDTQYF. The full variable domain, with the rest looked up from reference TRBV7-3 and TRBJ2-3, is GAGVSQTPSNKVTEKGKYVELRCDPISGHTALYWYRQSLGQGPEFLIYFQGTGAADDSGLPNDRFFAVRPEGSVSTLKIQRTERGDSAVYLCASSFADLSTTDTQYFGPGTRLTVL.